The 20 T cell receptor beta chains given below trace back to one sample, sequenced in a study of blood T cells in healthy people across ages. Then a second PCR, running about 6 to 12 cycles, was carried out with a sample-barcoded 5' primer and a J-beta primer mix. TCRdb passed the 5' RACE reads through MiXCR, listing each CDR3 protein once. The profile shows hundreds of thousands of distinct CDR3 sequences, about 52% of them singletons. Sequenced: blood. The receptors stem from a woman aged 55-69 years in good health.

The CDR3 loop reads CASSLRGKYEQYF. The DNA for the CDR3 is TGTGCCAGCAGCTTAAGAGGCAAGTACGAGCAGTACTTC. The chain combines TRBV7-2 with TRBJ2-7; D remains ambiguous. V was clipped by 2 bases and J by 4 bases, with 9 bases between them. Germline V lookup: CDR1 SGHTA, CDR2 FQGNSA. CDR3 length: 13 residues.

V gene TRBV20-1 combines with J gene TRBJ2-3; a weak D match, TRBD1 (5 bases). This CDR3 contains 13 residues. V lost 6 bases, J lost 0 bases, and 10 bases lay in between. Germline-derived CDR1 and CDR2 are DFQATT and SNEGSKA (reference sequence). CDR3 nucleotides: TGCAGTGCCCTGACAGCTAGCACAGATACGCAGTATTTT. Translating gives CSALTASTDTQYF.

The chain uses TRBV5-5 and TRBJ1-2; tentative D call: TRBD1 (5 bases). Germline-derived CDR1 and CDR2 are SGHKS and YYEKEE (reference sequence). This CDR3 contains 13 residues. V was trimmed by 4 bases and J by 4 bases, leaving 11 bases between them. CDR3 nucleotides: TGTGCCAGCAGCCGCCGGGGGGGCTATGGCTACACCTTC. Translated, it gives CASSRRGGYGYTF.

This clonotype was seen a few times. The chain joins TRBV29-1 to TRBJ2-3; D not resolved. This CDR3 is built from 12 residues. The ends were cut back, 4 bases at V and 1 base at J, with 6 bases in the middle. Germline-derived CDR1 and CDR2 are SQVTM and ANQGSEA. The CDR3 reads CSVAQGTDTQYF. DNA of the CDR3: TGCAGCGTTGCCCAGGGCACAGATACGCAGTATTTT.

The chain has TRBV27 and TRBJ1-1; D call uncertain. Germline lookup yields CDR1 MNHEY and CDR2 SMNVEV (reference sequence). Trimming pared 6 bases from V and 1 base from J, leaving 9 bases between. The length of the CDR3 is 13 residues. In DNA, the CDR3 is TGTGCCAGCAGCGACCCCCCGAACACTGAAGCTTTCTTT. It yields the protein CASSDPPNTEAFF.

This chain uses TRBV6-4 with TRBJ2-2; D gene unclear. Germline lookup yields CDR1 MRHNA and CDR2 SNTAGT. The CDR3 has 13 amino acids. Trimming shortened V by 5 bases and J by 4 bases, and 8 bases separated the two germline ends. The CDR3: CASSPLTTGELFF. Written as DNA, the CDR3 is TGTGCCAGCAGTCCCTTAACCACCGGGGAGCTGTTTTTT.

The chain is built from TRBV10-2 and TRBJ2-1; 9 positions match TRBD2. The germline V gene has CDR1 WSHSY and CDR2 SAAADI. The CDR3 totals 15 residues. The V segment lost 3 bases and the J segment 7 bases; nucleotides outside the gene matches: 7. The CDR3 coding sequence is TGCGCCAGCAGTGACCTAGCGGGAAGGGGGAATGAGCAGTTCTTC. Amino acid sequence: CASSDLAGRGNEQFF.

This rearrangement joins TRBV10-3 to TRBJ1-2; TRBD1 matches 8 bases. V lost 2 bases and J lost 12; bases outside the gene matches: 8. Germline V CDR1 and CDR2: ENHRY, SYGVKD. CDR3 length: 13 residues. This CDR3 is CAISERGQAVHTF. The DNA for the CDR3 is TGTGCCATCAGTGAGAGGGGACAGGCGGTGCACACCTTC.

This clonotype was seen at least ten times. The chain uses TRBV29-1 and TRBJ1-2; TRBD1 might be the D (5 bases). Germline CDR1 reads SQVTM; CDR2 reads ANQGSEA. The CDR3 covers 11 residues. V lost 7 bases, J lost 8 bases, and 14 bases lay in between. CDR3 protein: CSAMEGFGYTF. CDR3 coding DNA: TGCAGCGCCATGGAGGGGTTCGGCTACACCTTC.

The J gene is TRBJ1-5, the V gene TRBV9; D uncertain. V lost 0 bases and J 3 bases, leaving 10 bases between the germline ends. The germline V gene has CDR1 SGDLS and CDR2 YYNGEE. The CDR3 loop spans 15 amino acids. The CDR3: CASSVDAAYNQPQHF. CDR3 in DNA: TGTGCCAGCAGCGTAGATGCAGCCTACAATCAGCCCCAGCATTTT.

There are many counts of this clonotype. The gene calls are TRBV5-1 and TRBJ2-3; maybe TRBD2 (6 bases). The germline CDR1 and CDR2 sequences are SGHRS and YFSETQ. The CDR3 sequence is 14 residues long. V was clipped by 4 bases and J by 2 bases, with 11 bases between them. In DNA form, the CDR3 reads TGCGCCAGCAGCCCGGGGACTTCCACAGATACGCAGTATTTT. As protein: CASSPGTSTDTQYF.

CDR3 DNA sequence: TGTGCCAGCAGACGAGGGACGACCCACACCTACGAGCAGTACTTC. Protein product: CASRRGTTHTYEQYF. The rearrangement links TRBV12-3 or TRBV12-4 to TRBJ2-7; D is perhaps TRBD1 or TRBD2 (5 bases each). The V end lost 6 bases, the J end lost 2 bases, and 17 bases lay between the germline ends. The CDR3 is 15 amino acids.

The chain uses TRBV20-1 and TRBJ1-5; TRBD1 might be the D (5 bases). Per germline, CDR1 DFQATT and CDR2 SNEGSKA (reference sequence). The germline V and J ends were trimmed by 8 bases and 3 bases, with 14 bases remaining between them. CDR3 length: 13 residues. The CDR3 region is CSTSGMPNQPQHF. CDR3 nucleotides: TGCAGTACCTCAGGGATGCCCAATCAGCCCCAGCATTTT.

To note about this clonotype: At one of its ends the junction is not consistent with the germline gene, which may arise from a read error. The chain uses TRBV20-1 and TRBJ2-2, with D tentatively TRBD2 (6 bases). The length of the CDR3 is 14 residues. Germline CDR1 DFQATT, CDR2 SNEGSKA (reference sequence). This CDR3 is CGANREFNTGELFF. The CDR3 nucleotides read TGCGGTGCTAATCGGGAGTTCAACACCGGGGAGCTGTTTTTT.

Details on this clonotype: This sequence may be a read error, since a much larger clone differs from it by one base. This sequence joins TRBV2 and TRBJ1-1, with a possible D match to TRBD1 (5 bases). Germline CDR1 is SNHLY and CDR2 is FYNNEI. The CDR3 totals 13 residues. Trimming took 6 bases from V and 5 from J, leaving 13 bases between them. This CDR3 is CASRTDRGTEAFF. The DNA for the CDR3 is TGTGCCAGCAGGACTGACAGAGGGACTGAAGCTTTCTTT.

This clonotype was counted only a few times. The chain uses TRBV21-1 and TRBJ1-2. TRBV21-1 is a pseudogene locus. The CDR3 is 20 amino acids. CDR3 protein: CASSPGTSTSTIPPNYGYTF. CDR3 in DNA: TGTGCCAGCAGCCCGGGCACTTCAACTTCCACTATACCTCCTAACTATGGCTACACCTTC.

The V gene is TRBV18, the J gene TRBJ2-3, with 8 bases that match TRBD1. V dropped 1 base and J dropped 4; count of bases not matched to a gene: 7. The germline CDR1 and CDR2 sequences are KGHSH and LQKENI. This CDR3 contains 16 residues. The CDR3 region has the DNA TGTGCCAGCTCACCACAAGGACAGGGATTGTCAGATACGCAGTATTTT. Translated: CASSPQGQGLSDTQYF.

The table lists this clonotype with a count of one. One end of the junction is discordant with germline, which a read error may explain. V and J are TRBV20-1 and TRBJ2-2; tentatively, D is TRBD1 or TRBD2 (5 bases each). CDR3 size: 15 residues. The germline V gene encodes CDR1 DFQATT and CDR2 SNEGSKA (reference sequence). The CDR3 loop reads CSARKGSVNTGEPFF. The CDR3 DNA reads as TGCAGTGCTAGAAAGGGGTCGGTTAACACCGGGGAGCCGTTTTTT.

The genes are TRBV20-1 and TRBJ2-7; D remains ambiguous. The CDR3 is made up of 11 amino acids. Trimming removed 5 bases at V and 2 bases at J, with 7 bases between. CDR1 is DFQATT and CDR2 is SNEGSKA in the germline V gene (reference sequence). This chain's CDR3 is CSAWGAYEQYF. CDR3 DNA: TGCAGTGCTTGGGGTGCCTACGAGCAGTACTTC.

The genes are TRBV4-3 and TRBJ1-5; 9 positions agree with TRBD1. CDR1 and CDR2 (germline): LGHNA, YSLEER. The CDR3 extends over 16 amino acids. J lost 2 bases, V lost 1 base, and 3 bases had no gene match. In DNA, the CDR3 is TGCGCCAGCAGCCAAGTAACAGGGGGCCGCAATCAGCCCCAGCATTTT. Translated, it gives CASSQVTGGRNQPQHF.